The rows below give T cell receptor beta chains drawn from one sample of a study of T cells after yellow fever vaccination. TCRdb redid the calling of the 5' RACE reads with MiXCR, one entry per CDR3 protein. The sample lists hundreds of thousands of distinct CDR3 sequences; roughly an eighth were seen once. The starting material was PBMCs, obtained on the day of the yellow fever booster vaccination. Source of these receptors: a man aged 25-40 years who received the YFV17D yellow fever vaccine. The CDR3 runs from the conserved cysteine through the conserved F or W. The D gene is left open where the match is weak. Size tells how often a clone was seen (once, few, many) or the class of an expanded clone, and some rows leave it out.

J	V	size	D	CDR3	DNA
TRBJ1-4	TRBV12-3/TRBV12-4	many	.	CASSRGFEKLFF	TGTGCCAGCAGCAGGGGATTTGAAAAACTGTTTTTT
TRBJ2-1	TRBV27	many	TRBD2	CASHPGGTLNEQFF	TGTGCCAGCCACCCGGGAGGCACACTCAATGAGCAGTTCTTC
TRBJ1-1	TRBV19	few	.	CASSMGQTKDEAFF	TGTGCCAGTAGTATGGGCCAGACCAAAGATGAAGCTTTCTTT
TRBJ2-7	TRBV4-2	.	.	CASSQAVERAPYEQYF	TGTGCCAGCAGCCAAGCCGTGGAGCGGGCCCCCTACGAGCAGTACTTC
TRBJ1-2	TRBV5-4	.	.	CASSPWRSTNYGYTF	TGTGCCAGCAGCCCTTGGCGGTCTACTAACTATGGCTACACCTTC
TRBJ2-7	TRBV6-2/TRBV6-3	few	.	CASSATGTPHYEQYF	TGTGCCAGCAGTGCAACCGGGACACCCCACTACGAGCAGTACTTC
TRBJ2-6	TRBV28	.	.	CASASGANVLTF	TGTGCCAGCGCGTCTGGGGCCAACGTCCTGACTTTC
TRBJ2-4	TRBV28	many	.	CASSSLSVAKNIQYF	TGTGCCAGCAGTTCCCTGTCCGTAGCCAAAAACATTCAGTACTTC
TRBJ2-1	TRBV25-1	.	.	CASSGHEQFF	TGTGCCAGCAGTGGACATGAGCAGTTCTTC
TRBJ2-5	TRBV7-2	few	.	CASSLVSGLETQYF	TGTGCCAGCAGCTTAGTGTCTGGGCTGGAGACCCAGTACTTC
TRBJ2-1	TRBV7-7	few	TRBD1	CASSPEKGARDNEQFF	TGTGCTAGCAGTCCGGAAAAGGGGGCGCGGGACAATGAGCAGTTCTTC
TRBJ1-6	TRBV25-1	once	.	CASTFGGELDSPLHF	TGTGCCAGCACCTTTGGCGGGGAACTGGATTCACCCCTCCACTTT
TRBJ2-7	TRBV5-1	many	TRBD2	CASSVLGTSGGYEQYF	TGCGCCAGCAGCGTCCTGGGGACTAGCGGAGGCTACGAGCAGTACTTC
TRBJ2-1	TRBV20-1	.	.	CSAHGGQLGGMSHSYNEQFF	TGCAGTGCTCACGGAGGACAACTAGGGGGTATGAGCCACTCCTACAATGAGCAGTTCTTC
TRBJ2-5	TRBV5-1	many	.	CASSLDGTAEETQYF	TGCGCCAGCAGCTTGGACGGGACGGCGGAAGAGACCCAGTACTTC
TRBJ2-2	TRBV6-2/TRBV6-3	.	.	CASSYPGLSNTGELFF	TGTGCCAGCAGTTACCCGGGCCTTTCGAACACCGGGGAGCTGTTTTTT
TRBJ1-2	TRBV12-3/TRBV12-4	many	.	CASNGKNYGYTF	TGTGCCAGCAATGGCAAGAACTATGGCTACACCTTC
TRBJ2-1	TRBV7-2	.	.	CASTRQRESNEQFF	TGTGCCAGCACCCGACAGCGAGAATCGAATGAGCAGTTCTTC
TRBJ1-1	TRBV5-1	.	TRBD1	CASSLHRGPRDTEAFF	TGCGCCAGCAGCTTACACAGGGGGCCTCGGGACACTGAAGCTTTCTTT
TRBJ2-1	TRBV24-1	.	.	CATSDLSSGNEQFF	TGTGCCACCAGTGATTTGAGTAGTGGGAATGAGCAGTTCTTC
TRBJ2-7	TRBV5-6	.	TRBD1	CASSTGQGRYEQYF	TGTGCCAGCAGCACCGGACAGGGGCGCTACGAGCAGTACTTC
TRBJ2-5	TRBV20-1	many	TRBD2	CSARSPSGRGSQETQYF	TGCAGTGCTAGATCCCCGTCGGGGCGGGGGAGCCAAGAGACCCAGTACTTC
TRBJ2-1	TRBV19	few	.	CASSMSPYNEQFF	TGTGCCAGTAGTATGTCTCCCTACAATGAGCAGTTCTTC
TRBJ2-1	TRBV9	.	TRBD2	CASSPRGTSGRTNEQFF	TGTGCCAGCAGCCCTCGAGGGACTAGCGGGAGGACCAATGAGCAGTTCTTC
TRBJ2-7	TRBV20-1	few	.	CSGSSGSWLSYEQYF	TGCAGTGGATCCTCAGGATCTTGGTTGTCCTACGAGCAGTACTTC
TRBJ2-7	TRBV12-3/TRBV12-4	few	.	CASSRRQTGEQYF	TGTGCCAGCAGCCGGAGACAGACGGGGGAGCAGTACTTC
TRBJ2-1	TRBV5-6	few	.	CASSPGLGRGEQFF	TGTGCCAGCAGCCCGGGGCTAGGGCGGGGTGAGCAGTTCTTC
TRBJ1-1	TRBV5-1	many	.	CASSIPPYTEAFF	TGCGCCAGCAGCATACCCCCGTACACTGAAGCTTTCTTT
TRBJ2-3	TRBV6-2/TRBV6-3	.	TRBD2	CASSLDPETSGRSDTQYF	TGTGCCAGCAGTTTAGACCCTGAGACTAGCGGGAGATCCGATACGCAGTATTTT
TRBJ2-5	TRBV6-2/TRBV6-3	.	.	CASSDGLTQYF	TGTGCCAGCAGTGACGGACTAACCCAGTACTTC
TRBJ2-5	TRBV18	few	TRBD1	CASSSGQGATETQYF	TGTGCCAGCTCATCCGGACAGGGGGCGACGGAGACCCAGTACTTC
TRBJ2-3	TRBV9	.	.	CASSDGTSRTATQYF	TGTGCCAGCAGCGATGGTACTAGCAGGACGGCTACGCAGTATTTT
TRBJ1-5	TRBV19	.	.	CASSISSNQPQHF	TGTGCCAGTAGCATAAGTAGCAATCAGCCCCAGCATTTT
TRBJ2-2	TRBV20-1	many	TRBD2	CSARVSSGASGELFF	TGCAGTGCTCGGGTTTCTAGCGGTGCGTCCGGGGAGCTGTTTTTT
TRBJ2-7	TRBV5-5	few	.	CASSLEIRSKAYEQYF	TGTGCCAGCAGCTTGGAGATTAGGAGTAAAGCCTACGAGCAGTACTTC
TRBJ1-1	TRBV6-5	.	.	CASSYSRRADTEAFF	TGTGCCAGCAGTTACTCGAGAAGGGCTGATACTGAAGCTTTCTTT
TRBJ1-1	TRBV7-9	many	.	CASSLQGNTEAFF	TGTGCCAGCAGCTTACAGGGGAACACTGAAGCTTTCTTT
TRBJ2-7	TRBV29-1	.	TRBD1	CSVGDRDSYEQYF	TGCAGCGTGGGGGACAGAGACTCCTACGAGCAGTACTTC
TRBJ2-1	TRBV6-2/TRBV6-3	few	.	CASSYQVGRGSSYNEQFF	TGTGCCAGCAGTTATCAAGTGGGGCGGGGTAGCTCCTACAATGAGCAGTTCTTC
TRBJ2-7	TRBV11-1	.	TRBD1	CASSPGPDRGIRAYEQYF	TGTGCCAGCAGCCCCGGACCCGACAGGGGGATAAGGGCCTACGAGCAGTACTTC
TRBJ2-4	TRBV10-3	few	.	CAISESGGAKNIQYF	TGTGCCATCAGTGAGTCCGGCGGAGCCAAAAACATTCAGTACTTC
TRBJ1-5	TRBV6-5	few	.	CASSYTSLKHSNQPQHF	TGTGCCAGCAGTTACACGTCGTTGAAGCACAGCAATCAGCCCCAGCATTTT
TRBJ1-4	TRBV4-3	few	.	CASSQGPDEKLFF	TGCGCCAGCAGCCAAGGGCCCGATGAAAAACTGTTTTTT
TRBJ2-7	TRBV12-3/TRBV12-4	few	.	CASRKEGSYEQYF	TGTGCCAGCAGAAAAGAGGGTTCCTACGAGCAGTACTTC
TRBJ2-2	TRBV6-1	.	TRBD1	CASSPDRAGELFF	TGTGCCAGCAGCCCGGACAGGGCCGGGGAGCTGTTTTTT
TRBJ2-3	TRBV24-1	few	.	CATGAADTQYF	TGTGCCACCGGGGCCGCAGATACGCAGTATTTT
TRBJ2-7	TRBV5-6	few	TRBD1	CASSQTGIEQYF	TGTGCCAGCAGCCAGACAGGGATCGAGCAGTACTTC